This T cell receptor beta chain was identified in a study of T cells after yellow fever vaccination. Study results and caveats: Any FACS-sorted repertoire could hold abundant clonotypes that contaminate it from the bulk population. A secondary response was less intense yet reached its peak sooner, at day 5 versus 15. Just a small share of clonotypes turned up in the CD4 compartment as well as the CD8 compartment.

This clonotype was counted ten times or more. What it recognizes is unknown. One end of the junction is discordant with germline, which a read error may explain. CDR1 and CDR2 from the germline V gene are SEHNR and FQNEAQ (reference sequence). The CDR3 is 12 amino acids. From the 5' RACE reads, TCRdb called clonotypes with MiXCR, one entry per CDR3 protein. This table has 400,000 or so distinct CDR3 sequences, approximately 10% appearing once. The sequencing here drew on PBMCs, taken on the day of the first yellow fever vaccination. The receptor was isolated from a man between 18 and 29 years old who received the YFV17D yellow fever vaccine. V and J are TRBV7-9 and TRBJ2-7; 9 bases align to TRBD1. CDR3 amino acids: CASSATGGARDF. As DNA, the CDR3 is TGTGCCAGCAGCGCAACAGGGGGCGCACGGGACTTC.